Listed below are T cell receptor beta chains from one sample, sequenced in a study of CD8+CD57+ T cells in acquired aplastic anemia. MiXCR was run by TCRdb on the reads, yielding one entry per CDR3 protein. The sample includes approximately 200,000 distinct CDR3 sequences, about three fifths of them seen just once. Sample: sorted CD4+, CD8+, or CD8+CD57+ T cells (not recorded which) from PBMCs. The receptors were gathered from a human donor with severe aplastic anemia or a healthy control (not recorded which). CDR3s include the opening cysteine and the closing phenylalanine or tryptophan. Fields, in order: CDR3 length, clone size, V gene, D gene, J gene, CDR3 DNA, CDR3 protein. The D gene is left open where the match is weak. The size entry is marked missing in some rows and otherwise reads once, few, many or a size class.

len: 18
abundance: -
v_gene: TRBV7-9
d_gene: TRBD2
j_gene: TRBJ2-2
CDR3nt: TGTGCCAGCAGCTTAGGACGGGGGGGGACGGAGAACACCGGGGAGCTGTTTTTT
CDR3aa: CASSLGRGGTENTGELFF

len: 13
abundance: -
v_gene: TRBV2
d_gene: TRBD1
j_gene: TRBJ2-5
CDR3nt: TGTGCCAGCAGAACAGGGGCGAGGGAGACCCAGTACTTC
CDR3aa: CASRTGARETQYF

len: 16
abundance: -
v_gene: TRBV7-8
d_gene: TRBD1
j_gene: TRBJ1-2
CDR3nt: TGTGCCAGCAGCAGCCGGACAGGGACGCATGACTATGGCTACACCTTC
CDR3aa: CASSSRTGTHDYGYTF

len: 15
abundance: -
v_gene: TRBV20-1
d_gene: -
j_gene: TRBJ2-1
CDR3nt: TGCAGTGCTAGAGGCGGAACAATCAGCTACAATGAGCAGTTCTTC
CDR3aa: CSARGGTISYNEQFF

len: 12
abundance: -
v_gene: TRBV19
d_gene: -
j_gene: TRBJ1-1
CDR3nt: TGTGCCTGTCTGGGACAGAACACTGAAGCTTTCTTT
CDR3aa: CACLGQNTEAFF

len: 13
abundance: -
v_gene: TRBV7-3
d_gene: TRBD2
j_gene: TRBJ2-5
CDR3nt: TGTGCCAGCAGCTTAAGCGGGGGACAGACCCAGTACTTC
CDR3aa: CASSLSGGQTQYF

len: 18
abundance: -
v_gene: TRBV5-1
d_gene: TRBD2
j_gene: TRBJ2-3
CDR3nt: TGCGCCAGCAGCTTGTATGTGTTGGCGGGAGGGGGTTCAGATACGCAGTATTTT
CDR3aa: CASSLYVLAGGGSDTQYF

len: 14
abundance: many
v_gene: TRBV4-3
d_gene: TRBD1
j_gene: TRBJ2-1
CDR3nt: TGCGCCAGCAGCCAAGGACAGGGTTCGGATGAGCAGTTCTTC
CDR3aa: CASSQGQGSDEQFF

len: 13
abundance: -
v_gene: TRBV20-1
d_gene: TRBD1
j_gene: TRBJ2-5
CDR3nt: TGCAGTGCGACGACAGGGTCCGCAGAGACCCAGTACTTC
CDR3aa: CSATTGSAETQYF

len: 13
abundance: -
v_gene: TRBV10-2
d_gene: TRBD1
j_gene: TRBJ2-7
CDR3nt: TGCGCCAGCAGATTGGACAGGGGGCACGAGCAGTACTTC
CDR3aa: CASRLDRGHEQYF